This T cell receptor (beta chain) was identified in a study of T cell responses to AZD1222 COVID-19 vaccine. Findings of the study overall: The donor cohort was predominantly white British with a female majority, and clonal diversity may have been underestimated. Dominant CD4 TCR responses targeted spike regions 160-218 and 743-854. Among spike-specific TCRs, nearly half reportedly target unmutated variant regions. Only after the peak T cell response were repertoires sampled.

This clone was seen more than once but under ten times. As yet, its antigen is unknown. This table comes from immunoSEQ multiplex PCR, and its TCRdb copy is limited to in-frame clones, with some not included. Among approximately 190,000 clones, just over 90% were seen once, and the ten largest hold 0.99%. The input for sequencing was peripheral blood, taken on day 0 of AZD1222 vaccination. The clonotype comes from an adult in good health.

CDR3 residues: CATRGGPGNEQFF. In DNA form, the CDR3 reads TGTGCCACCCGCGGGGGACCGGGAAATGAGCAGTTCTTC. The chain carries TRBV12-3 or TRBV12-4 and TRBJ2-1; 7 bases match TRBD2. The CDR3 contains 13 residues. With V trimmed by 10 bases and J by 7 bases, 10 bases remained unmatched.